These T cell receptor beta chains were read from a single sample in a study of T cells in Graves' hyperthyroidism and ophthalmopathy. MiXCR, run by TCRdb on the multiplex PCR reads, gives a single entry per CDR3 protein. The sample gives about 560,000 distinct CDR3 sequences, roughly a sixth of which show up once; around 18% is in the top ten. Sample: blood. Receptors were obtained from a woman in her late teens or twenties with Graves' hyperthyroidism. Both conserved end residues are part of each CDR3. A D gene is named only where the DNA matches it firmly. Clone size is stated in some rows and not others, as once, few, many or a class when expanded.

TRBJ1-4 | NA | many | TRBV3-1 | TGTGCCAGCAGCCAAGAGGACGGTCTTAATGAAAAACTGTTTTTT | CASSQEDGLNEKLFF
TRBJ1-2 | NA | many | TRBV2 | TGTGCCAGCAGTCCACAGTCCTATAACTATGGCTACACCTTC | CASSPQSYNYGYTF
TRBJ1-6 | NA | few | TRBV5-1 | TGCGCCAGCAGCTTGGATTCAGGGAAGGTTTCACCCCTCCACTTT | CASSLDSGKVSPLHF
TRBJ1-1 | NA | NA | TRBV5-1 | TGCGCCAGCAGCTTGGTTCGGGGGCCGAACACTGAAGCTTTCTTT | CASSLVRGPNTEAFF
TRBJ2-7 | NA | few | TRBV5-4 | TGTGCCAGCAGCTCCGCCGGGACGTGGGGGATCGTAGGCGAGCAGTACTTC | CASSSAGTWGIVGEQYF
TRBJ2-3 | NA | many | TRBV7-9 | TGTGCCAGCAGCTTAGGGAGCAGGGGTACAGATACGCAGTATTTT | CASSLGSRGTDTQYF
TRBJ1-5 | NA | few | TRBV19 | TGTGCCAGTAGTATCGCAAGCAATCAGCCCCAGCATTTT | CASSIASNQPQHF
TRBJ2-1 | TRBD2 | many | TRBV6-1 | TGTGCCAGCAGTGACGTAGCGGGAGATATTGAGCAGTTCTTC | CASSDVAGDIEQFF
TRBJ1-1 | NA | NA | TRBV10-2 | TGCGCCAGCAGTGTAAGAATGAACACTGAAGCTTTCTTT | CASSVRMNTEAFF
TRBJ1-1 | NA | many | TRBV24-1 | TGTGCCACCAGTGGGACGCAGAACACTGAAGCTTTCTTT | CATSGTQNTEAFF
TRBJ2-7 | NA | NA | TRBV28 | TGTGCCAGCAGTACTACGACCTCCGGGACAAGGGCGGTCGAGCAGTACTTC | CASSTTTSGTRAVEQYF
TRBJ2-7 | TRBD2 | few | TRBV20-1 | TGCAGTGCTAGAGAAGGCGGGGGGGCCTACGAGCAGTACTTC | CSAREGGGAYEQYF
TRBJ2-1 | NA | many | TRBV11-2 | TGTGCCAGCAGCTTAGTCGATAATGAGCAGTTCTTC | CASSLVDNEQFF
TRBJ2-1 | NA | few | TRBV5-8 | TGTGCCAGCATCCCCCAGGGCTCCTACAATGAGCAGTTCTTC | CASIPQGSYNEQFF
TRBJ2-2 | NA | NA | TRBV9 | TGTGCCAGCAGCTACTATATCGGGGCCGGGGAGCTGTTTTTT | CASSYYIGAGELFF
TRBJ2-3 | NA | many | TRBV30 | TGTGCCTGGATCGGGGGCACAGATACGCAGTATTTT | CAWIGGTDTQYF
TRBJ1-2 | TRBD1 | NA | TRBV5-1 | TGCGCCAGCAGCTTGACTCGACAGGGACCCAAGCATGGCTACACCTTC | CASSLTRQGPKHGYTF
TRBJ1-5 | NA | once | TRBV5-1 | TGCGCCAGCAGCTTGTTGGGGGGGGCCTATAGCAATCAGCCCCAGCATTTT | CASSLLGGAYSNQPQHF
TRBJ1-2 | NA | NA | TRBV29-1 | TGCAGCGTTGAAGATTCTGGGGGCGGGAGTGGCTACACCTTC | CSVEDSGGGSGYTF
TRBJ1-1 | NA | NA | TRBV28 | TGTGCCAGCACTAGGGACATCACTGAAGCTTTCTTT | CASTRDITEAFF
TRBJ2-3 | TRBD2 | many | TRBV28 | TGTGCCAGCCGACTAGCGGGCCCAAGCACAGATACGCAGTATTTT | CASRLAGPSTDTQYF
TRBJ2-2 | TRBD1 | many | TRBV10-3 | TGTGCCATCAAGGGCGGGACAGGGACCACCGGGGAGCTGTTTTTT | CAIKGGTGTTGELFF
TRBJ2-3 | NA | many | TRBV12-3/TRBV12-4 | TGTGCCAGCAGTTTATGGCCTACGCAGTATTTT | CASSLWPTQYF
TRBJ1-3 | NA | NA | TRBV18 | TGTGCCAGCTCACGGGCAGCAGGGGAGATAAACACCATATATTTT | CASSRAAGEINTIYF
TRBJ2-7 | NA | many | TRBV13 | TGTGCCAGCAGCGCGCAGGGTTTAAGCTACGAGCAGTACTTC | CASSAQGLSYEQYF
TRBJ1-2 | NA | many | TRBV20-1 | TGCAGTGCTAGAGTCCCCAGCCAGTATGGCTACACCTTC | CSARVPSQYGYTF
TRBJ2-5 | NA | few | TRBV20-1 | TGCAGTGCGCAGTCGGACTCCGCCCAGTACTTC | CSAQSDSAQYF
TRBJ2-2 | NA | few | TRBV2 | TGTGCCAGCAGTGCCCAGAAGAACACCGGGGAGCTGTTTTTT | CASSAQKNTGELFF
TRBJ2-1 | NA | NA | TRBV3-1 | TGTGCCAGCAGCCAAGAAGGGGGGTGGTTCGAGCAGTTCTTC | CASSQEGGWFEQFF
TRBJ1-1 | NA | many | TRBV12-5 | TGTGCTAGTGGTTTGCAGCATCTGGACGAAGCTTTCTTT | CASGLQHLDEAFF
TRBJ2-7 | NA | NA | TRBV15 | TGTGCCACCAGCAGAGTTTCTACCCCTGAGCAGTACTTC | CATSRVSTPEQYF
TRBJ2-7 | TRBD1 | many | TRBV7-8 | TGTGCCAGCAGCCCCCGCCGGGACAGGGGTTTCTACGAGCAGTACTTC | CASSPRRDRGFYEQYF
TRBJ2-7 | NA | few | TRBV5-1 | TGCGCCAGCAGCCCCACCGCCGGGGGCTCCTACGAGCAGTACTTC | CASSPTAGGSYEQYF
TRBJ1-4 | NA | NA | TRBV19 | TGTGCCAGTAGTCCCGCCGGGCGCATGTCTGAAAAACTGTTTTTT | CASSPAGRMSEKLFF
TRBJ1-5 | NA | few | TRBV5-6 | TGTGCCAGCAGCTTGGGGGTCGGGGTGGCGGGCAATCAGCCCCAGCATTTT | CASSLGVGVAGNQPQHF
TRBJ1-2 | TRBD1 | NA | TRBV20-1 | TGCAGTGCCCGCCAAATTAGGTCAGGGGGCGGGGGCTACACCTTC | CSARQIRSGGGGYTF
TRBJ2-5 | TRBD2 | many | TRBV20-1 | TGCAGTGCTAGAGCCCTTACTAGCGGGGAGTCAGAGACCCAGTACTTC | CSARALTSGESETQYF
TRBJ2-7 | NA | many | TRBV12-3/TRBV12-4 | TGTGCCAGCAGTCCTACAGTTCTCGAGCAGTACTTC | CASSPTVLEQYF
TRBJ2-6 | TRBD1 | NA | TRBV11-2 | TGTGCCAGCAGCTTAGATCCGGGACAGGGGATTGGGGCCAACGTCCTGACTTTC | CASSLDPGQGIGANVLTF
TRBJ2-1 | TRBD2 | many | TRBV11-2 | TGTGCCAGCAGCTTAGGAGCGGGGGTCGAGCAGTTCTTC | CASSLGAGVEQFF
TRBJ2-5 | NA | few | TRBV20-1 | TGCAGTGCTAGAGTTGGCGCCGAAGAGACCCAGTACTTC | CSARVGAEETQYF
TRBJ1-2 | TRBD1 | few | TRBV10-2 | TGCGCCAGCAGTGAGGGGACAGGGGGCCTGGATGGCTACACCTTC | CASSEGTGGLDGYTF
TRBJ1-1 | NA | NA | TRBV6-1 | TGTGCCAGCAGCCCCGGGGGGGTTTCTGAAGCTTTCTTT | CASSPGGVSEAFF
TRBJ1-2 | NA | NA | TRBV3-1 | TGTGCCAGCGGAAGGGACGGTGGATTATATGGCTACACCTTC | CASGRDGGLYGYTF
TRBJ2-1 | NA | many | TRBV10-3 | TGTGCCATCAGTGGAGGGGAAGCCTACAATGAGCAGTTCTTC | CAISGGEAYNEQFF
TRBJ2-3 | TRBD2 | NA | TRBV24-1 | TGTGCCACCAGTCGGCGGGGGGACGCAGATACGCAGTATTTT | CATSRRGDADTQYF
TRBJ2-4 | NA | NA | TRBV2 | TGTGCCAGCAGTGTGGAGGGTACAGCCAAAAACATTCAGTACTTC | CASSVEGTAKNIQYF
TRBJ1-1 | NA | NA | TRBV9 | TGTGCCAGCAGCGTAATCGGCACTGAAGCTTTCTTT | CASSVIGTEAFF
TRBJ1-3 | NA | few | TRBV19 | TGTGCCAGTAGTACGGGGGACTTCTCTGGAAACACCATATATTTT | CASSTGDFSGNTIYF
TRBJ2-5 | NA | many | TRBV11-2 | TGTGCCAGCAGCTCCGTTCCGAGTCGGTCAGAGACCCAGTACTTC | CASSSVPSRSETQYF
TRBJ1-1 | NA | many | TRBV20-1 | TGCAGTGCTAGAGAGACTCAACTTATAGGGAACACTGAAGCTTTCTTT | CSARETQLIGNTEAFF
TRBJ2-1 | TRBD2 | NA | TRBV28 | TGTGCCAGCAGGGGACTAGCGGGAGGGCTAGATGAGCAGTTCTTC | CASRGLAGGLDEQFF
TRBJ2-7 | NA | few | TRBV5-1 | TGCGCCAGCAGCCCCGGACAGCGCCTCGATTACGAGCAGTACTTC | CASSPGQRLDYEQYF
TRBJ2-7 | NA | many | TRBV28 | TGTGCCAGCAGTTTGACCGGGACAATACGGTACGAGCAGTACTTC | CASSLTGTIRYEQYF
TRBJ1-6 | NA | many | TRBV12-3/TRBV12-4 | TGTGCCAGCAGTCCGCAAGGAGCGGCCTCCTATAATTCACCCCTCCACTTT | CASSPQGAASYNSPLHF
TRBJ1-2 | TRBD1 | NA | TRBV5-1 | TGCGCCAGCAGCCTTAGACAGGGGGGGAACTATGGCTACACCTTC | CASSLRQGGNYGYTF